The 10 T cell receptor beta chains in this list originate from one sample, sequenced in a study of OX40 agonist ivuxolimab in advanced cancers. Sequenced by immunoSEQ multiplex PCR; TCRdb stores in-frame clones only, minus some. The table lists about 82,000 clones, approximately 85% of them singletons. The starting material was CD4+ or CD8+ T cells sorted from blood, obtained in a trial of the OX40 agonist ivuxolimab. The receptors derive from an adult with an advanced solid tumor such as melanoma, head and neck, liver or kidney cancer.

The rearrangement links TRBV5-1 to TRBJ1-1; the D gene is possibly TRBD1 (5 bases). The germline V and J ends were trimmed by 4 bases and 13 bases, with 29 bases remaining between them. The CDR3 runs 16 residues. Germline-derived CDR1 and CDR2 are SGHRS and YFSETQ. CDR3 region: CASSGQGGGQPMGGFF. The DNA for the CDR3 is TGCGCCAGCAGCGGCCAGGGCGGGGGTCAGCCCATGGGTGGTTTCTTT.

Only one count was recorded for this clone. V is TRBV10-3 and J is TRBJ1-2; D may be TRBD1 (5 bases). Germline assignment: CDR1 ENHRY and CDR2 SYGVKD. The CDR3 has 13 residues. The V and J ends lost 10 bases and 3 bases respectively, with 15 bases between them. CDR3 coding DNA: TGTGCCAACGCTGCCGGGACGGACTATGGCTACACCTTC. It yields the protein CANAAGTDYGYTF.

The chain combines TRBV28 with TRBJ2-1; 11 bases align to TRBD2. Germline V CDR1 and CDR2: MDHEN, SYDVKM. Losses at the gene ends were 7 bases for V and 5 bases for J; bases not matched to a gene: 7. This CDR3 has 15 residues. The CDR3, as DNA: TGTGCCAGCACCGTAAGGGGACTAGCGGACAATGAGCAGTTCTTC. Amino acids: CASTVRGLADNEQFF.

This CDR3 is CASSYGAGGLFWFF. In nucleotides, the CDR3 is TGTGCCAGCAGTTACGGTGCAGGGGGCTTATTTTGGTTTTTT. The chain has TRBV6-5 and TRBJ2-2, with 8 bases fitting TRBD1. With V trimmed by 2 bases and J by 16 bases, 12 bases remained unmatched. Germline CDR1 MNHEY, CDR2 SVGAGI. The CDR3 has 14 residues.

V and J are TRBV4-3 and TRBJ2-1; D is ambiguous. The V gene's germline CDR1 is LGHNA and CDR2 YSLEER. The CDR3 runs to 13 residues. The ends were cut back, 0 bases at V and 9 bases at J, with 9 bases in the middle. CDR3 sequence: CASSQDRRGEQFF. CDR3 sequence (DNA): TGCGCCAGCAGCCAAGACCGGCGTGGTGAGCAGTTCTTC.

The chain has TRBV18 and TRBJ2-7; a possible D gene is TRBD2 (5 bases). CDR3 length equals 13 residues. V was trimmed by 6 bases and J by 3 bases, leaving 12 bases between them. The germline CDR1 and CDR2 sequences are KGHSH and LQKENI. The CDR3 DNA is TGTGCCAGCTCCCCTAGCAATGGCTACGAGCAGTACTTC. Translating it yields CASSPSNGYEQYF.

This clone was found once. The chain links TRBV6-1 to TRBJ1-2; the D gene is possibly TRBD1 (5 bases). Germline V lookup: CDR1 MNHNS, CDR2 SASEGT. CDR3 length: 15 residues. With 1 base removed from V and 3 bases from J, the gap between germline ends came to 12 bases. In nucleotides, the CDR3 is TGTGCCAGCAGTGAAGGAGCAGGGCCCTACTATGGCTACACCTTC. Its translation: CASSEGAGPYYGYTF.

The table lists this clone with a count of one. V is TRBV19 and J is TRBJ2-1; 9 bases are a match to TRBD2. Per germline, CDR1 LNHDA and CDR2 SQIVND (reference sequence). The CDR3 totals 15 residues. V lost 7 bases, J lost 4 bases, and 8 bases stayed unmatched. The DNA for the CDR3 is TGTGCCAGTACCGAGCGGGGGGCCTCTTACAATGAGCAGTTCTTC. This codes for CASTERGASYNEQFF.

The chain links TRBV2 to TRBJ1-2; D call uncertain. Per germline, CDR1 SNHLY and CDR2 FYNNEI. Trimming shortened V by 4 bases and J by 2 bases, and 11 bases separated the two germline ends. The length of the CDR3 is 14 residues. The CDR3 loop is CASSAKGINYGYTF. As DNA, the CDR3 is TGTGCCAGCAGTGCTAAAGGAATCAACTATGGCTACACCTTC.

The V call is TRBV20-1, the J call TRBJ2-1; weak D call: TRBD1 (5 bases). V dropped 5 bases and J dropped 8 bases, with 10 bases sitting between them. The CDR3 extends over 11 amino acids. CDR1 and CDR2 from the germline V gene are DFQATT and SNEGSKA (reference sequence). The CDR3, as DNA: TGCAGTGCTGGTAGGGGCGATGAGCAGTTCTTC. Translation: CSAGRGDEQFF.